This TCR beta chain was recorded in a study of cytomegalovirus exposure and HLA in healthy donors. Study-wide points: It was likely that a cluster of highly shared sequence variants was a sequencing artifact.

V lost 0 bases, J lost 6 bases, and 7 bases stayed unmatched. CDR1 and CDR2 (germline): SGDLS, YYNGEE. This CDR3 spans 17 amino acids. The sample holds a few counts of this clone. The antigen remains undetermined. The PCR employed 60 Vbeta primers together with 13 Jbeta primers. Assay used: immunoSEQ multiplex PCR; TCRdb lists only in-frame clones, some missing. The sample lists under 200,000 clones; roughly four fifths were seen once. The clonotype was recovered from a woman aged 30 to 39 in good health and CMV-seropositive. Sequencing was carried out using PBMCs. The chain recombines TRBV9 with TRBJ2-1, with 12 bases identical to TRBD2. In DNA form, the CDR3 reads TGTGCCAGCAGCGTAGCGGCTAGCGGGAGGGTTATCAATGAGCAGTTCTTC. Its translation: CASSVAASGRVINEQFF.